The 18 T cell receptor beta chains below come from one sample, sequenced in a study of shared clonotypes between healthy human individuals. Data came from immunoSEQ multiplex PCR; TCRdb stores just in-frame clones and leaves some out. The sample carries 2 million to 2.5 million clones, 93% recorded once. The source material was naive CD4+ T cells from PBMCs. The subset: CD45RA+ positively selected. Receptors originate from a young man in good health. Some clones in this sample may be carry-over from other donors' samples.

The chain carries TRBV6-1 and TRBJ2-7; 13 bases align to TRBD2. Trimming took 4 bases from V and 3 from J; bases not matched to a gene: 6. Germline V lookup: CDR1 MNHNS, CDR2 SASEGT. The CDR3 is made up of 16 amino acids. The CDR3, as DNA: TGTGCCAGCAGTGTCTCACTAGCGGGAGGGTACTACGAGCAGTACTTC. Its protein product is CASSVSLAGGYYEQYF.

The chain employs TRBV2 and TRBJ1-5; D is possibly TRBD1 (5 bases). CDR1 and CDR2 from the germline V gene are SNHLY and FYNNEI. The CDR3 loop spans 13 amino acids. Trimming removed 8 bases from V and 7 bases from J, with 15 bases in between. DNA of the CDR3: TGTGCCAGCTGCCCAGGGCTGGGGCAGCCCCAGCATTTT. This codes for CASCPGLGQPQHF.

CDR3 protein: CASSSITSGSTDTQYF. CDR3 DNA sequence: TGCGCCAGCAGCTCAATAACTAGCGGGAGCACAGATACGCAGTATTTT. The chain employs TRBV5-1 and TRBJ2-3; 9 bases map to TRBD2. V gave up 3 bases and J gave up 0 bases; unmatched junction bases: 5. The V gene's germline CDR1 is SGHRS and CDR2 YFSETQ. The CDR3 runs 16 residues.

The gene calls are TRBV5-8 and TRBJ1-1, with D unclear. The germline V and J ends were trimmed by 2 bases and 11 bases, with 10 bases remaining between them. The V gene's germline CDR1 is SGHTS and CDR2 YDEGEE. This CDR3 spans 11 amino acids. CDR3 bases: TGTGCCAGCAGCTTAAGGCAGGTGGCTTTCTTT. Protein product: CASSLRQVAFF.

The chain links TRBV28 to TRBJ2-1, with D perhaps being TRBD1 or TRBD2 (6 bases each). CDR1 is MDHEN and CDR2 is SYDVKM in the germline V gene. The CDR3 consists of 14 residues. Trimming removed 10 bases at V and 9 bases at J, with 22 bases between. CDR3 sequence (DNA): TGTGCCACCCATTTCGGGGGCACACCTACTGAGCAGTTCTTC. Protein: CATHFGGTPTEQFF.

The V gene is TRBV6-1, the J gene TRBJ2-1, with TRBD1 as a possible D gene (6 bases). Deletions cut 7 bases from V and 2 bases from J, with 15 bases between. CDR3 length: 15 amino acids. In germline, CDR1 is MNHNS, CDR2 SASEGT. This CDR3 reads CASIAGTKTYNEQFF. DNA for the CDR3: TGTGCCAGCATAGCTGGGACAAAAACCTACAATGAGCAGTTCTTC.

The genes are TRBV28 and TRBJ1-5, with D unclear. The germline gives CDR1 MDHEN, CDR2 SYDVKM. Trimming pared 5 bases from V and 1 base from J, leaving 15 bases between. The CDR3 is made up of 16 amino acids. CDR3 in amino acids: CASSPLLGGSNQPQHF. The CDR3 coding sequence is TGTGCCAGCAGTCCACTCCTGGGCGGGAGCAATCAGCCCCAGCATTTT.

The V gene is TRBV2, the J gene TRBJ2-7, with a weak D call TRBD1 (6 bases). V was pared by 6 bases and J by 7 bases, with 19 bases between. CDR1 and CDR2 (germline): SNHLY, FYNNEI. The CDR3 extends over 14 amino acids. CDR3 nucleotides: TGTGCCAGCAGCCTCGCCCTACAGGGCAAGGAGCAGTACTTC. Its protein is CASSLALQGKEQYF.

The CDR3 sequence is CASSLGPAGPGKTYEQYF. The CDR3, as DNA: TGCGCCAGCAGCTTGGGGCCAGCGGGTCCAGGGAAGACCTACGAGCAGTACTTC. V is TRBV5-1 and J is TRBJ2-7, with D perhaps TRBD2 (6 bases). The CDR3 totals 18 residues. The germline V and J ends were trimmed by 0 bases and 2 bases, with 21 bases remaining between them. The germline CDR1 and CDR2 sequences are SGHRS and YFSETQ.

The V and J genes are TRBV19 and TRBJ2-7; either TRBD1 or TRBD2 may fit D (5 bases each). V was clipped by 4 bases and J by 1 base, with 11 bases between them. Germline V lookup: CDR1 LNHDA, CDR2 SQIVND (reference sequence). This CDR3 is built from 14 residues. In DNA form, the CDR3 reads TGTGCCAGTAGTAAGGGGACGGATTCCTACGAGCAGTACTTC. Translating gives CASSKGTDSYEQYF.

The V call is TRBV11-2, the J call TRBJ2-7; TRBD1 or TRBD2 may be the D gene (6 bases each). V was clipped by 2 bases and J by 2 bases, with 13 bases between them. The V gene's germline CDR1 is SGHAT and CDR2 FQNNGV. The CDR3 is 15 amino acids. The chain's CDR3 is CASSLLEGEAYEQYF. Written as DNA, the CDR3 is TGTGCCAGCAGCTTATTGGAGGGGGAAGCCTACGAGCAGTACTTC.

This sequence joins TRBV5-4 and TRBJ2-7; 8 positions agree with TRBD2. The germline CDR1 and CDR2 sequences are SGHNT and YYREEE (reference sequence). V shed 6 bases, J shed 4 bases, and the junction held 15 bases outside the gene matches. This CDR3 has 16 residues. The CDR3 sequence is CASTNGGGRVFYEQYF. In DNA form, the CDR3 reads TGTGCCAGCACCAACGGGGGGGGTAGGGTGTTTTACGAGCAGTACTTC.

This chain joins TRBV28 and TRBJ1-5, with D hard to call. The CDR3 extends over 12 amino acids. Per germline, CDR1 MDHEN and CDR2 SYDVKM. V was clipped by 6 bases and J by 7 bases, with 10 bases between them. CDR3: CASSPYLQPQHF. DNA for the CDR3: TGTGCCAGCAGCCCCTACCTGCAGCCCCAGCATTTT.

This clone was seen only once. This CDR3 is also generated by other DNA sequences in the sample. The V call is TRBV20-1, the J call TRBJ1-1; D is uncertain. CDR3 size: 11 residues. Germline V lookup: CDR1 DFQATT, CDR2 SNEGSKA (reference sequence). The germline V and J ends were trimmed by 1 base and 6 bases, with 6 bases remaining between them. The CDR3: CSARGGAEAFF. The CDR3 DNA reads TGCAGTGCTAGAGGCGGAGCTGAAGCTTTCTTT.

The gene calls are TRBV28 and TRBJ2-7, with 7 bases lining up with TRBD2. CDR1 and CDR2 from the germline V gene are MDHEN and SYDVKM. This CDR3 spans 15 amino acids. V shed 4 bases and J 0 bases; nucleotides not matched to a gene: 6. CDR3 DNA sequence: TGTGCCAGCAGTTCTCATCGGGACTACTCCTACGAGCAGTACTTC. Its protein product is CASSSHRDYSYEQYF. Using reference TRBV28 and TRBJ2-7 for the parts outside the CDR3, the full variable domain is DVKVTQSSRYLVKRTGEKVFLECVQDMDHENMFWYRQDPGLGLRLIYFSYDVKMKEKGDIPEGYSVSREKKERFSLILESASTNQTSMYLCASSSHRDYSYEQYFGPGTRLTVT.

V gene TRBV7-3 combines with J gene TRBJ2-1, with D perhaps being TRBD1 or TRBD2 (5 bases each). There are 14 residues in the CDR3. V shed 5 bases and J shed 8 bases, with 16 bases lying between them. In germline, CDR1 is SGHTA, CDR2 FQGTGA. The CDR3 region has the DNA TGTGCCAGCAGCAATCGTGTGGGGCGGGATGAGCAGTTCTTC. Translation gives CASSNRVGRDEQFF.

CDR3 sequence reads: CASSLGRHTDTQYF. The CDR3 DNA follows: TGTGCCAGCAGCTTAGGCAGACACACAGATACGCAGTATTTT. This chain uses TRBV7-7 with TRBJ2-3; D is unclear. Trimming removed 1 base from V and 2 bases from J, with 7 bases in between. CDR1 SSHAT and CDR2 FNYEAQ come from the germline V gene (reference sequence). The CDR3 is made up of 14 amino acids.

The chain joins TRBV19 to TRBJ2-1; 9 bases line up with TRBD1. Germline CDR1 and CDR2: LNHDA and SQIVND (reference sequence). This CDR3 region has 16 residues. V dropped 3 bases and J dropped 1; count of bases not matched to a gene: 4. The CDR3 DNA is TGTGCCAGTAGTATGGGGACAGGGAGTTCCTACAATGAGCAGTTCTTC. Translation: CASSMGTGSSYNEQFF.